Shown below are 27 T cell receptor beta chains from a single sample sequenced in a study of regulatory T cells in long-lasting Graves disease. iRepertoire HTBI primers and Arm-PCR of CDR3 regions built TCR beta libraries. TCRdb reprocessed the multiplex PCR reads via MiXCR and lists one record per CDR3 protein. Found here are over 500,000 distinct CDR3 sequences, about 16% of them singletons; the top ten hold 15% to 20%. Time point meaning: newly diagnosed GD, antithyroid drugs for less than 3 months. Scientists built the TCR library using RNA that was extracted from PBMCs. These data also featured in a second study, about T cells in Graves' hyperthyroidism and ophthalmopathy.

The sequencing here drew on peripheral blood mononuclear cells (PBMCs), taken at new diagnosis, from a patient treated with antithyroid drugs. The receptors come from a woman aged 25 to 39 with Graves disease.

This clonotype was seen at least ten times. The J gene is TRBJ1-5, the V gene TRBV20-1; tentatively, D is TRBD1 (6 bases). Per the germline V gene, CDR1 is DFQATT and CDR2 is SNEGSKA (reference sequence). CDR3 length: 13 amino acids. V gave up 6 bases and J gave up 3 bases, with 12 bases separating them. In nucleotides, the CDR3 is TGCAGTGCGAGGGGGGCCTTCAATCAGCCCCAGCATTTT. Its protein product is CSARGAFNQPQHF.

This chain connects TRBV13 to TRBJ2-7, with no clear D. This CDR3 is built from 15 residues. The germline V gene encodes CDR1 PRHDT and CDR2 FYEKMQ (reference sequence). The V end was cut by 6 bases, the J end by 3 bases, with 18 bases between. CDR3 in amino acids: CASSQSPYLDYEQYF. In DNA form, the CDR3 reads TGTGCCAGCAGTCAAAGCCCCTACCTCGACTACGAGCAGTACTTC.

The sample holds a few counts of this clonotype. This chain uses TRBV20-1 with TRBJ1-4; D possibly corresponds to TRBD1 (6 bases). From germline, CDR1 is DFQATT and CDR2 SNEGSKA (reference sequence). This CDR3 is built from 12 residues. The V and J ends lost 5 bases and 8 bases respectively, with 12 bases between them. The CDR3 region has the DNA TGCAGTGCTGTAGCGAGGGGGGAAAAACTGTTTTTT. Protein sequence: CSAVARGEKLFF.

The chain carries TRBV5-1 and TRBJ1-2, with TRBD1 identical over 7 bases. The V gene's germline CDR1 is SGHRS and CDR2 YFSETQ. CDR3 length equals 15 residues. V was pared by 3 bases and J by 8 bases, with 13 bases of the junction left unmatched. The CDR3 nucleotides read TGCGCCAGCAGCTCTGCCGGGACAGCGTTTGACGGCTACACCTTC. Its translation is CASSSAGTAFDGYTF.

The chain carries TRBV14 and TRBJ2-2, with 8 positions matching TRBD2. V was pared by 4 bases and J by 5 bases, with 12 bases of the junction left unmatched. Germline V gene data show CDR1 as SGHDN and CDR2 as FVKESK. This CDR3 region has 17 residues. This CDR3 is CASSPPVTSAWTGELFF. CDR3 DNA sequence: TGTGCCAGCAGCCCCCCTGTGACTAGCGCGTGGACCGGGGAGCTGTTTTTT.

The table lists this clonotype with a few counts. The rearrangement links TRBV20-1 to TRBJ2-5, with 12 positions matching TRBD2. This CDR3 spans 16 amino acids. The V gene end was trimmed by 7 bases and the J gene end by 5 bases; junction bases not matched to a gene: 14. CDR1 is DFQATT, CDR2 SNEGSKA, per germline (reference sequence). CDR3 sequence: CSVKSSGRGFGETQYF. The CDR3 coding sequence is TGCAGTGTTAAGTCTAGCGGGAGGGGTTTTGGGGAGACCCAGTACTTC.

This clonotype was observed a few times. The rearrangement uses TRBV7-6 and TRBJ2-1; tentatively, D is TRBD2 (5 bases). Germline-derived CDR1 and CDR2 are SGHVS and FNYEAQ. This CDR3 comprises 16 residues. The ends were cut back, 3 bases at V and 0 bases at J, with 12 bases in the middle. CDR3: CASSFFGENSYNEQFF. In DNA, the CDR3 is TGTGCCAGCAGCTTTTTTGGGGAGAACTCCTACAATGAGCAGTTCTTC.

V is TRBV4-1 and J is TRBJ1-1; no definite D call. Between the trimmed V and J ends, which lost 0 bases and 2 bases, there was a span of 22 bases. This CDR3 spans 19 amino acids. Germline CDR1 MGHRA, CDR2 YSYEKL. The CDR3 DNA reads TGCGCCAGCAGCCAAGAGCCAACTTCAGTTTCATCGATTAACACTGAAGCTTTCTTT. It translates to CASSQEPTSVSSINTEAFF.

The chain couples TRBV6-1 to TRBJ1-1, with D possibly TRBD1 on 5 matching bases. The germline V gene encodes CDR1 MNHNS and CDR2 SASEGT. This CDR3 spans 18 amino acids. V lost 6 bases to trimming and J lost 0 bases, with 23 bases between them. DNA of the CDR3: TGTGCCAGCAGCCCTTCCCGGACACGAAGACTTATGAACACTGAAGCTTTCTTT. Protein product: CASSPSRTRRLMNTEAFF.

This clonotype has at least ten counts. The genes are TRBV19 and TRBJ1-5; D is ambiguous. CDR3 length: 15 residues. Germline V CDR1 and CDR2: LNHDA, SQIVND (reference sequence). V was shortened by 5 bases and J by 7 bases, with 18 bases between the two germline ends. CDR3 amino acids: CASSLHGNPPQPQHF. As DNA, the CDR3 is TGTGCCAGTAGTTTGCACGGGAACCCTCCCCAGCCCCAGCATTTT. Looking up the rest from reference TRBV19 and TRBJ1-5 gives the full variable domain: DGGITQSPKYLFRKEGQNVTLSCEQNLNHDAMYWYRQDPGQGLRLIYYSQIVNDFQKGDIAEGYSVSREKKESFPLTVTSAQKNPTAFYLCASSLHGNPPQPQHFGDGTRLSIL.

On this clonotype itself: This may be a read error, as it is one base from a much larger clone. This chain connects TRBV14 to TRBJ2-7; 7 bases are shared with TRBD1. J gave up 2 bases and V 2 bases, and 3 bases lay outside the gene matches. Per the germline V gene, CDR1 is SGHDN and CDR2 is FVKESK. CDR3 length equals 14 residues. In DNA form, the CDR3 reads TGTGCCAGCAGCCAACCGACAGGGACCTACGAGCAGTACTTC. Its translation: CASSQPTGTYEQYF.

In its sample, this clonotype was seen many times. The chain combines TRBV6-2 or TRBV6-3 with TRBJ2-3, with 7 positions matching TRBD1. In germline, CDR1 is MNHEY, CDR2 SVGEGT. There are 17 residues in the CDR3. The junction had 11 bases not matched to a gene; V was cut back by 4 bases and J by 1 base. In DNA form, the CDR3 reads TGTGCCAGCAGTTCCCCGGGCTATACAGGGGGCACAGATACGCAGTATTTT. Its protein is CASSSPGYTGGTDTQYF.

This clonotype was detected only a few times. The genes are TRBV29-1 and TRBJ2-7, with 10 bases identical to TRBD2. The junction had 7 bases not matched to a gene; V was cut back by 6 bases and J by 2 bases. The CDR3 has 14 amino acids. In germline, CDR1 is SQVTM, CDR2 ANQGSEA. The CDR3 loop is CSVILAGDAYEQYF. CDR3 DNA sequence: TGCAGCGTAATTCTAGCGGGAGATGCCTACGAGCAGTACTTC.

The table lists this clonotype with many counts. V usage is TRBV28 and J usage is TRBJ2-1, with a weak D call TRBD2 (5 bases). Looked up from germline, CDR1 is MDHEN and CDR2 is SYDVKM. Deletions cut 4 bases from V and 1 base from J, with 17 bases between. CDR3 length: 17 residues. CDR3 sequence reads: CASSSSVTSRSYNEQFF. CDR3 DNA: TGTGCCAGCAGTTCCTCTGTAACTAGTCGTTCCTACAATGAGCAGTTCTTC.

Details on this clonotype: A much larger clone is a single base away; this may be a read error. The chain has TRBV6-5 and TRBJ2-5; no definite D call. V gave up 2 bases and J gave up 7 bases, with 11 bases separating them. The CDR3 runs to 13 residues. Germline V gene data show CDR1 as MNHEY and CDR2 as SVGAGI. The CDR3 protein is CASSYPAGVTQYF. CDR3 DNA sequence: TGTGCCAGCAGTTACCCAGCTGGTGTGACCCAGTACTTC.

This clonotype was detected ten times or more. The chain carries TRBV12-3 or TRBV12-4 and TRBJ2-7, with 7 bases aligning to TRBD2. The CDR3 is made up of 13 amino acids. Germline trimming cut 3 bases from V and 7 bases from J; bases unmatched to any gene: 6. CDR3 in amino acids: CASSFVDGGEQYF. CDR3 DNA: TGTGCCAGCAGTTTTGTAGACGGGGGGGAGCAGTACTTC.

Only a few counts were recorded for this clonotype. The CDR3: CASSLSAGAGAEAFF. CDR3 nucleotides: TGCGCCAGCAGCTTGTCGGCAGGGGCTGGGGCTGAAGCTTTCTTT. The rearrangement uses TRBV5-1 and TRBJ1-1; a possible D gene is TRBD1 (6 bases). The CDR3 contains 15 residues. V lost 1 base, J lost 6 bases, and 16 bases lay in between. Per the germline V gene, CDR1 is SGHRS and CDR2 is YFSETQ.

This clonotype was counted many times. The J gene is TRBJ2-1, the V gene TRBV6-1; TRBD1 agrees at 9 bases. V dropped 5 bases and J dropped 7; count of bases not matched to a gene: 9. The CDR3 totals 15 residues. Per germline, CDR1 MNHNS and CDR2 SASEGT. The CDR3 protein is CASSTPRTGVNEQFF. Written as DNA, the CDR3 is TGTGCCAGCAGTACCCCCAGGACAGGGGTGAATGAGCAGTTCTTC.

Points on this clonotype: It may be a read error: a sequence one base away is much more abundant. This chain connects TRBV7-9 to TRBJ2-3; tentative D call: TRBD2 (6 bases). Germline CDR1 reads SEHNR; CDR2 reads FQNEAQ (reference sequence). This CDR3 spans 16 amino acids. V shed 4 bases and J shed 7 bases, with 21 bases lying between them. CDR3 in DNA: TGTGCCAGCAGCTCAGCGCGTCACGGGAGTAAGAATACGCAGTATTTT. Translated, it gives CASSSARHGSKNTQYF.

The chain carries TRBV7-2 and TRBJ2-3; possible D gene TRBD2, 5 bases. Trimming took 2 bases from V and 6 from J, leaving 12 bases between them. Germline lookup yields CDR1 SGHTA and CDR2 FQGNSA. This CDR3 region has 14 residues. The CDR3 is CASSLYSAGDTQYF. Here the CDR3 DNA reads TGTGCCAGCAGCTTATATAGCGCTGGGGATACGCAGTATTTT.

The chain couples TRBV5-1 to TRBJ2-7, with 10 bases fitting TRBD2. Trimming took 1 base from V and 4 from J; bases not matched to a gene: 11. The CDR3 runs to 17 residues. Germline-derived CDR1 and CDR2 are SGHRS and YFSETQ. The CDR3 loop is CASSLIGTSEEVYEQYF. CDR3 DNA: TGCGCCAGCAGCTTGATTGGGACTAGCGAAGAAGTTTACGAGCAGTACTTC.

J is TRBJ1-1 and V is TRBV5-4, with 7 bases that match TRBD1. V lost 4 bases, J lost 4 bases, and 7 bases stayed unmatched. The CDR3 consists of 14 residues. Germline V CDR1 and CDR2: SGHNT, YYREEE (reference sequence). The CDR3 spells CASSSTGEGTEAFF. Here the CDR3 DNA reads TGTGCCAGCAGCAGTACAGGGGAGGGCACTGAAGCTTTCTTT.

This clonotype showed up many times. The chain is built from TRBV11-2 and TRBJ2-7, with D possibly being TRBD2 (6 bases). Germline-derived CDR1 and CDR2 are SGHAT and FQNNGV. The V gene lost 4 bases and the J gene lost 0 bases, with 13 bases spanning the gap. This CDR3 comprises 15 residues. The CDR3 bases are TGTGCCAGCAGCTCATCCGGGAGCACCTCCTACGAGCAGTACTTC. Translated, it gives CASSSSGSTSYEQYF. The full variable domain, completed using reference TRBV11-2 and TRBJ2-7, is EAGVAQSPRYKIIEKRQSVAFWCNPISGHATLYWYQQILGQGPKLLIQFQNNGVVDDSQLPKDRFSAERLKGVDSTLKIQPAKLEDSAVYLCASSSSGSTSYEQYFGPGTRLTVT.

This clonotype appeared many times. CDR3 protein: CASSLTPEDTEAFF. The DNA for the CDR3 is TGTGCCAGCAGCTTAACCCCTGAGGACACTGAAGCTTTCTTT. V is TRBV7-9 and J is TRBJ1-1; no clear D. Germline lookup yields CDR1 SEHNR and CDR2 FQNEAQ (reference sequence). CDR3 length: 14 residues. Deletions cut 2 bases from V and 3 bases from J, with 10 bases between.

The chain employs TRBV30 and TRBJ2-7; perhaps TRBD2 as D (5 bases). V dropped 3 bases and J dropped 4 bases, with 10 bases sitting between them. CDR1 and CDR2 from the germline V gene are GTSNPN and SVGIG (reference sequence). This CDR3 is 12 amino acids long. CDR3 loop: CAWSTTGYEQYF. CDR3 bases: TGTGCCTGGAGCACTACGGGGTACGAGCAGTACTTC.

On this clonotype itself: One junction end does not reproduce the germline sequence, and a read error may be involved. CDR3 amino acids: CASSQEAILGGETQYF. The CDR3 bases are TGTGCCAGCAGCCAAGAGGCAATTCTTGGGGGAGAGACCCAGTACTTC. J is TRBJ2-5 and V is TRBV4-1; D may match TRBD1 or TRBD2 (5 bases each). The CDR3 totals 16 residues. From germline, CDR1 is MGHRA and CDR2 YSYEKL.

This clonotype was counted at least ten times. The rearrangement joins TRBV12-3 or TRBV12-4 to TRBJ1-1, with TRBD1 matching over 9 bases. The CDR3 runs 14 residues. The V segment lost 5 bases and the J segment 5 bases; nucleotides outside the gene matches: 6. CDR3 in amino acids: CASSRRDRVTEAFF. In DNA form, the CDR3 reads TGTGCCAGCAGTCGAAGGGACAGGGTGACTGAAGCTTTCTTT.